What follows is one T cell receptor (beta chain) and its context. As yet, its antigen is unknown. The sequence runs out 3 residues before the end of the CDR3; the remainder is reconstructed from the germline J gene. The data belong to a study of T cells in women clearing cervical HPV infection. For the study at large: Blood came at first lesion visit for cases, post-clearance for controls. For cases, blood was sampled a median 149 days after lesion detection, interquartile range about 90 to 200 days. Study findings and constraints: Effector/memory and HPV-specific T cells were not isolated, and association timing is unknown. TRBV6-7 abundance was lower in cases than controls (approximately 0.1% versus 0.17%).

Germline V gene data show CDR1 as SNHLY and CDR2 as FYNNEI. The CDR3 covers 16 residues. Trimming removed 7 bases from V and 5 bases from J; junction bases left unmatched: 11. Using immunoSEQ multiplex PCR, the repertoire was profiled, and TCRdb retains in-frame clones only, with some absent. This sample's clone table lists fewer than 50,000 clones. This sequence originates from a woman aged 18-69 years with a cervical HPV16 infection that either progressed to CIN3+ or cleared (not recorded which). The chain uses TRBV2 and TRBJ2-2; 9 nucleotides match TRBD1. The sequenced sample was blood buffy coat. Partial CDR3 DNA: TGTGCCAGCACTTCGTCGGCGGGACAGGGTACCGGGGAG. Translating gives CASTSSAGQGTGE. The CDR3 reads in full as CASTSSAGQGTGELFF.